This T cell receptor (beta chain) appears in the sequencing data of a study of shared T cell receptors in the human thymus. The germline V gene encodes CDR1 SGHRS and CDR2 YFSETQ. CDR3 length: 13 amino acids. V lost 1 base and J 7 bases, leaving 11 bases between the germline ends. The method was immunoSEQ multiplex PCR; TCRdb's version includes in-frame clones alone and lacks a portion of them. Of hundreds of thousands of clones in the sample, 70% to 90% were seen once. These data were also filed under a second study, of human thymus T cells. That source reports: All donors were healthy Finnish infants who were undergoing corrective surgery to treat congenital heart defects. From resections taken during corrective heart surgery, the thymus tissue was obtained. Related reports documented highly overlapping thymic repertoires among unrelated individuals.

V is TRBV5-1 and J is TRBJ1-2; weak D call: TRBD1 (6 bases). The TCR comes from a boy younger than two with a congenital heart defect. The source material was thymocytes. For the CDR3, the DNA is TGCGCCAGCAGCTTGATCAGGGGCGGTGGCTACACCTTC. Translated: CASSLIRGGGYTF.